This TCR beta chain appears in the sequencing data of a study of blood T cell repertoires in COVID-19. Study-wide background: Samples taken during acute and convalescent COVID-19 were collected in the United States, Italy and Spain.

The repertoire was sequenced with immunoSEQ multiplex PCR; TCRdb's copy has only in-frame clones and lacks some. This repertoire shows about 250,000 clones, roughly nine tenths found once; its top ten account for roughly 2.3%. This clone was observed once. The source of this sequence is a woman under 30 who had recovered from COVID-19. The sample taken for sequencing was PBMCs or T cells enriched from blood (not recorded which).

CDR3 bases: TGTGCCAGCGCGACCGGGACTAGCGGGGGGAAACAACCCTACGAGCAGTACTTC. It codes for CASATGTSGGKQPYEQYF. The genes are TRBV19 and TRBJ2-7; 15 bases fit TRBD2. Germline assignment: CDR1 LNHDA and CDR2 SQIVND (reference sequence). Losses at the gene ends were 9 bases for V and 2 bases for J; bases not matched to a gene: 14. The CDR3 runs to 18 residues.